This T cell receptor beta chain originates from a study of persistence of HIV-infected CD4 T cells. About the study: A couple of participants gave one leukapheresis sample; others gave up to about 200 mL blood repeatedly. General study findings and limits: CMV- and Gag-responding cells had lower TCRbeta richness than CD3/CD28-responding cells. Bulk TCR data could not be restricted to HIV-1-infected CMV-responding cells.

The CDR3 sequence is 15 residues long. Germline assignment: CDR1 GTSNPN and CDR2 SVGIG (reference sequence). V was clipped by 2 bases and J by 0 bases, with 11 bases between them. Overlapping HIV-1 Gag 15-mer peptides at 0.85 to 1 ug per peptide per mL were used. CD4+ T cells upregulating both CD40 ligand and CD69 were sorted as responding cells. A roughly 20-hour stimulation of CD8-depleted PBMCs used anti-CD28/CD49d costimulation, CD40-blocking antibody and enfuvirtide. The libraries were made with immunoSEQ version 4 in survey mode. Repertoires were generated with immunoSEQ multiplex PCR, while TCRdb's copy carries only in-frame clones and drops some. Here the sample spans tens of thousands of clones, approximately 79% being singletons. A note on this clone: The antigen remains unidentified.

The TCR sequence derives from an adult man with HIV who was CMV-seropositive. The chain couples TRBV30 to TRBJ1-3; D remains ambiguous. Source: CD4+ T cells sorted from PBMCs after roughly 17-hour stimulation, taken from a patient who received antiretroviral therapy. For the CDR3, the DNA is TGTGCCTGGAGTCATCCGGCTCTCTCTGGAAACACCATATATTTT. Amino acid sequence: CAWSHPALSGNTIYF.